A selection of T cell receptor beta chains follows, all from one sample in a study of shared clonotypes between healthy human individuals. Data came from immunoSEQ multiplex PCR; TCRdb stores just in-frame clones and leaves some out. The sample contains approximately 2,000,000 clones, 92% of which appear only once. The sequenced material came from naive CD4+ T cells from PBMCs. The receptors here all came from a man aged 18 to 29 in good health. Some clones in this sample may be carry-over from other donors' samples. The conserved cysteine and the conserved F or W are not part of the CDR3 here. Each record gives: V gene, D gene, clone size, CDR3 protein. A D gene is named only where the DNA matches it firmly. Where a row states a size, it is once, few, many or the class of an expanded clone; other rows omit it.

TRBV19	NA	NA	ASSLPWGEKAF
TRBV7-3	NA	NA	ASSLKAGGYNEQF
TRBV5-1	NA	NA	ASSLDRYYEQY
TRBV27	TRBD2	NA	ASSPSGRGRETQY
TRBV5-1	NA	NA	ASSFGSTEETQY
TRBV6-5	NA	NA	ASSYSGDTQY
TRBV7-9	NA	once	ASRLGTDTQY
TRBV7-9	TRBD2	NA	ASSTTSGRPSQY
TRBV18	NA	few	ASSPPRPNSDEKLF
TRBV7-3	TRBD1	NA	AAGDRDSNEQF
TRBV14	NA	NA	ASSPGGGFYEQF
TRBV5-4	TRBD2	NA	ASSLAGGRADTQY
TRBV7-2	TRBD2	NA	ASSSGGGRTSTDTQY
TRBV9	NA	NA	ASSPPDGVGLLGELF
TRBV4-1	NA	NA	ASSRGGGAGETQY
TRBV5-4	TRBD1	NA	ASSLGVRGGEYEQY
TRBV19	NA	NA	ASSIRGYNSLETQY
TRBV9	TRBD2	NA	ASSARLAGGAISSYNEQF
TRBV5-1	TRBD1	NA	ASSAGWDRLSYEQY
TRBV6-6	NA	NA	ASELDLAGELF
TRBV10-3	NA	NA	AISEWEGRETQY
TRBV6-1	NA	NA	ASRVPPGRGHGYT
TRBV7-9	NA	once	ASSKSGQSWEQY
TRBV5-1	NA	NA	ASSPGRAFAEAF
TRBV5-1	NA	NA	ASSLGVTNEKLF
TRBV7-2	TRBD1	NA	ASSPRGQGLLRGEKLF
TRBV14	NA	NA	ASSQVGIYNEQF
TRBV28	NA	NA	ASSSYRQGNNYGYT
TRBV6-5	NA	NA	ASSYFPGRPPYGYT
TRBV7-6	TRBD2	NA	ASSGSRGRGPYEQY
TRBV7-2	NA	NA	ASSRSTVETDTQY
TRBV5-5	NA	NA	ASSLAGYKDYGYT
TRBV6-1	NA	once	ASSPNTVDTIY
TRBV11-2	NA	NA	ASSLYGIYSGNTIY
TRBV7-9	NA	NA	ASSLDLSWGRASNQPQH
TRBV6-8	TRBD2	NA	ASSRPPTSGRRSAYEQY
TRBV11-2	NA	NA	ASSLHQETQY
TRBV5-1	NA	NA	ASSLEGRQVAGELF
TRBV7-2	NA	once	ASSTRYQRGTNYGYT
TRBV4-1	NA	NA	ASSQDRGRETQY
TRBV5-1	TRBD1	NA	ASSFGDRERNTIY
TRBV10-3	TRBD1	NA	AISESQGAGYEQY
TRBV10-3	NA	NA	AISEEGGIRVNEQF
TRBV2	NA	NA	ASSKESSSYNEQF
TRBV18	TRBD1	NA	ASSPDRTGGEPQH
TRBV19	NA	few	ASSSGPYPLA
TRBV2	NA	NA	ASSAGTTNEKLF
TRBV4-1	NA	NA	ASSQVVALVQETQY
TRBV7-9	TRBD2	NA	ASSPPFRLAGPSDTQY
TRBV11-3	NA	NA	ASSLGPSTDTQY
TRBV27	TRBD2	NA	ASSPGGLAGGRETQY
TRBV6-1	TRBD2	NA	ASSPGLAGGPEQY
TRBV29-1	NA	NA	SVVVGYT
TRBV4-2	TRBD1	NA	ASSQESTGTGRNQPQH